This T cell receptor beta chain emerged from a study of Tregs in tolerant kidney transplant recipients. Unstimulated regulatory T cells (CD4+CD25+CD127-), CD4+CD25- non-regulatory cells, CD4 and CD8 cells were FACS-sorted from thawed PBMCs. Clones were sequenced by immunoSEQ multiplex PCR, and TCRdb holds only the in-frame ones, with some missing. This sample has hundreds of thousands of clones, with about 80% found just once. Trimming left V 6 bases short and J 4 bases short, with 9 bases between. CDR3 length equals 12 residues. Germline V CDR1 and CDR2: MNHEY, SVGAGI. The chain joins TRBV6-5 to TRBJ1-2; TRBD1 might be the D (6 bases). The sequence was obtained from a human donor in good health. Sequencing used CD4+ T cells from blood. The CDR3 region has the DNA TGTGCCAGCAGCAAGGGGGGCTATGGCTACACCTTC. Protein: CASSKGGYGYTF.